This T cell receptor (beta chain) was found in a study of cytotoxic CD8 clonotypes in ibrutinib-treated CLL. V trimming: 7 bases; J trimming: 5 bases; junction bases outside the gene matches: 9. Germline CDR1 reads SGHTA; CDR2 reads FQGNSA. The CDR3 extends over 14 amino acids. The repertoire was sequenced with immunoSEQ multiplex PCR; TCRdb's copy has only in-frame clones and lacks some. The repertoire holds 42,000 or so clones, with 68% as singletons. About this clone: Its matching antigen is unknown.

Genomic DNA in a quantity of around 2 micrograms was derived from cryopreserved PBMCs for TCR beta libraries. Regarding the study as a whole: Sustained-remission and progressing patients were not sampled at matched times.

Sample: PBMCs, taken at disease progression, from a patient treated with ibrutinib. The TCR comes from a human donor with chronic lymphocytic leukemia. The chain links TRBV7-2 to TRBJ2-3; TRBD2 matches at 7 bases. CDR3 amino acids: CASTQGGRGDTQYF. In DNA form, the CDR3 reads TGTGCCAGCACCCAAGGAGGGAGGGGAGATACGCAGTATTTT.